This TCR beta chain was sequenced for a study of identical twins. The CDR3 spans 11 residues. V was clipped by 0 bases and J by 9 bases, with 8 bases between them. CDR1 is GTSNPN, CDR2 SVGIG, per germline (reference sequence). In regard to this clonotype: Its specificity is unknown.

Study outcomes and limitations: Out-of-frame alpha sequences shared by twins were enriched for low generation probability.

MiXCR was run by TCRdb on the 5' RACE reads, yielding one entry per CDR3 protein. Of around 570,000 distinct CDR3 sequences listed, roughly 9.9% are singletons. A further study also used this sample, focusing on yellow fever vaccine responses in identical twins.

Sequencing used PBMCs. This rearrangement joins TRBV30 to TRBJ1-2; no reliable D call. This TCR came from a woman between 18 and 30 years old in good health. CDR3 in DNA: TGTGCCTGGAGTGTAACTGGTAGCTACACCTTC. Translated: CAWSVTGSYTF.